This T cell receptor (beta chain) is from a study of cytomegalovirus exposure and HLA in healthy donors. Study-wide findings and caveats: Among TCR beta chains of equal frequency, HLA-associated ones were more clonally expanded in a later analysis. As confirmed in vitro, a few CMV-associated chains were specific for CMV antigens.

PCR primers comprised 60 Vbeta and 13 Jbeta primers. Profiling relied on immunoSEQ multiplex PCR, and the TCRdb table lists in-frame clones only, not all of them. The sample has over 150,000 clones; 76% are singletons. The donors, nominally healthy at sampling, likely had unrecorded immune exposures. Trimming took 8 bases from V and 0 from J, leaving 14 bases between them. Germline assignment: CDR1 MNHNS and CDR2 SASEGT. The CDR3 loop spans 15 amino acids. Worth noting for this clone: The antigen is unknown.

The sequenced sample consisted of PBMCs. This receptor was taken from a man in his fifties or sixties in good health and CMV-seronegative. The chain joins TRBV6-1 to TRBJ2-1; D might be TRBD1 (6 bases). This CDR3 reads CASSEQGFSYNEQFF. The DNA of the CDR3 is TGTGCCAGCTCTGAACAGGGTTTCTCCTACAATGAGCAGTTCTTC.